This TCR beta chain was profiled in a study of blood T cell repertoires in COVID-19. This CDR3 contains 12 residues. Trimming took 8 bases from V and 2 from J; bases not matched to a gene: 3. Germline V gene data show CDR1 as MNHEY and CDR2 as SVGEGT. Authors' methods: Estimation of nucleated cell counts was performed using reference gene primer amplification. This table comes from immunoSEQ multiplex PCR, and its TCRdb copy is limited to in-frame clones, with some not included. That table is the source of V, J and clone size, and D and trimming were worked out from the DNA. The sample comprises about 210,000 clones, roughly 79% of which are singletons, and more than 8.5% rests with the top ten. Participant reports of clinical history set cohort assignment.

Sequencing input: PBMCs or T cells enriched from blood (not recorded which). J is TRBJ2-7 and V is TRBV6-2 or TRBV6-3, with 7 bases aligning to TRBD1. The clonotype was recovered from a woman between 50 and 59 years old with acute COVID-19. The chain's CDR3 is CASRQGAYEQYF. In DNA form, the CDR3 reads TGTGCCAGCCGCCAGGGGGCCTACGAGCAGTACTTC.